One T cell receptor (beta chain) is described in this entry. What it recognizes is unknown. This sample stems from a study of shared clonotypes between healthy human individuals. Whole-study findings and limits: Large depth notwithstanding, sorted-subset sequencing proved incomplete by rarefaction.

Researchers ran the assay at a deep level. The protocol was immunoSEQ multiplex PCR, while the TCRdb copy is restricted to in-frame clones and leaves out a portion. The sample comprises about 1.9 million clones, over 85% of which are singletons, and roughly 1.7% rests with the top ten. Naive CD8 cells, CD45RO-negative and positively selected for CCR7, excluded terminally differentiated effector memory CD45RA+ cells. Per the germline V gene, CDR1 is SGHDN and CDR2 is FVKESK. This CDR3 is built from 15 residues. V dropped 4 bases and J dropped 1; count of bases not matched to a gene: 1. The V call is TRBV14, the J call TRBJ2-1, with 10 bases matching TRBD2. The receptor was derived from a man younger than 35 in good health. Some clones in this sample may be carry-over from other donors' samples. Input material: naive CD8+ T cells from PBMCs. The DNA of the CDR3 is TGTGCCAGCAGCCCGGGACTAGCGTCCTACAATGAGCAGTTCTTC. It translates to CASSPGLASYNEQFF.